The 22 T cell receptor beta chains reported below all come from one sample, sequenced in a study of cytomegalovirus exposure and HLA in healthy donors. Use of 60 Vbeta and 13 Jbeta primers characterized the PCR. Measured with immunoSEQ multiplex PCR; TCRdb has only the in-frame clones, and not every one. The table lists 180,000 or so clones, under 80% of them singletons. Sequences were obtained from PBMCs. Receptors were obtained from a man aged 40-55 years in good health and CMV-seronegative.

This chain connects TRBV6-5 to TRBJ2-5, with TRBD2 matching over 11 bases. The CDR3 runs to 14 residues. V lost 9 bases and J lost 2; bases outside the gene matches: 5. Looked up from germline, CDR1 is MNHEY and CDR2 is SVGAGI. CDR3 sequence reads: CASRLAGGQETQYF. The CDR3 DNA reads TGTGCCAGTAGGCTAGCGGGGGGTCAAGAGACCCAGTACTTC.

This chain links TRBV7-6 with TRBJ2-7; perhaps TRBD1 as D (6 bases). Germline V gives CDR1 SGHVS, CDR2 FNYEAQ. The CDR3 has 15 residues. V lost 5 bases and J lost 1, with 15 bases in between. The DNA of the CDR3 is TGTGCCAGCAGCCCTCTACAGGGTGGATCCTACGAGCAGTACTTC. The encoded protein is CASSPLQGGSYEQYF.

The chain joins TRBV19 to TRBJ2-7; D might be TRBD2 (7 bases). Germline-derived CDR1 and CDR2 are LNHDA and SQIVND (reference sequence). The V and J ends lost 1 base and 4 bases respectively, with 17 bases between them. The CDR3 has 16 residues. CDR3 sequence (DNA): TGTGCCAGTAGTATAGTCGGGGGGCCGGGGGCTTACGAGCAGTACTTC. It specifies CASSIVGGPGAYEQYF.

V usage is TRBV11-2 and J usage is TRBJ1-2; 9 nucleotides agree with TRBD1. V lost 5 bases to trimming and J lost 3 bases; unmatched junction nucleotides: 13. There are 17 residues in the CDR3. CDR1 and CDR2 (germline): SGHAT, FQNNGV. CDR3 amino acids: CASSTLPGQGFHYGYTF. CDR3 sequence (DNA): TGTGCCAGCAGCACCCTTCCGGGACAGGGATTCCACTATGGCTACACCTTC.

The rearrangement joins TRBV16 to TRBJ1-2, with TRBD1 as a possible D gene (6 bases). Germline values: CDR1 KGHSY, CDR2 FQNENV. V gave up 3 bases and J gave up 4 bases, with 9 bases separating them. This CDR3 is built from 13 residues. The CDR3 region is CASSQGAPYGYTF. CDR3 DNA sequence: TGTGCCAGCAGCCAGGGGGCGCCCTATGGCTACACCTTC. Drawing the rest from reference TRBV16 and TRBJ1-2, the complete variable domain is GEEVAQTPKHLVRGEGQKAKLYCAPIKGHSYVFWYQQVLKNEFKFLISFQNENVFDETGMPKERFSAKCLPNSPCSLEIQATKLEDSAVYFCASSQGAPYGYTFGSGTRLTVV.

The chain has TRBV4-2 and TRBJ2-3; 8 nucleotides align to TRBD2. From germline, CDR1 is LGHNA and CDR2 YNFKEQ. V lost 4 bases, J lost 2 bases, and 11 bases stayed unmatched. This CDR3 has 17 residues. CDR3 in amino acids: CASSPSGTSGYTDTQYF. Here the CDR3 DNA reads TGTGCCAGCAGCCCCAGCGGTACTAGCGGTTACACAGATACGCAGTATTTT.

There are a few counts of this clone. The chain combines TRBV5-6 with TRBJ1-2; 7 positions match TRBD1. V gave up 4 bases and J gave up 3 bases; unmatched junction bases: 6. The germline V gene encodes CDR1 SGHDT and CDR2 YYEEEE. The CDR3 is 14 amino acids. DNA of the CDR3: TGTGCCAGCAGCAGGACTGGGACAGACTATGGCTACACCTTC. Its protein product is CASSRTGTDYGYTF.

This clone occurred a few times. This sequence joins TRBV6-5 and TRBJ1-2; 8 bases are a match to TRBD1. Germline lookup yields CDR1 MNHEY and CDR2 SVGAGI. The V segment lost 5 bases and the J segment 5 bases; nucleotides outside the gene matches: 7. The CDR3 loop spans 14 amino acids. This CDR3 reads CASSAGTGGYGYTF. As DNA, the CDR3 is TGTGCCAGCAGTGCCGGGACAGGAGGTTATGGCTACACCTTC.

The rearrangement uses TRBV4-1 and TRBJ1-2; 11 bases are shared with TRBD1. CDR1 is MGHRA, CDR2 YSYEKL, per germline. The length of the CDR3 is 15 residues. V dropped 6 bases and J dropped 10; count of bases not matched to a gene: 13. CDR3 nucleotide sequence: TGCGCCAGCAGGGACAGGGGGCGAAAACCGCTACTCTACACCTTC. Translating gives CASRDRGRKPLLYTF.

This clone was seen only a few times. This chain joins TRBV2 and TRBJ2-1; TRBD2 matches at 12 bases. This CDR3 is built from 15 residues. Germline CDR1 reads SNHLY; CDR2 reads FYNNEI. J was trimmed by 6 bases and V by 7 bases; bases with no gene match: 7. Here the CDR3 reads CASIATSGGVNEQFF. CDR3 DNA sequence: TGTGCCAGCATAGCGACTAGCGGGGGTGTCAATGAGCAGTTCTTC.

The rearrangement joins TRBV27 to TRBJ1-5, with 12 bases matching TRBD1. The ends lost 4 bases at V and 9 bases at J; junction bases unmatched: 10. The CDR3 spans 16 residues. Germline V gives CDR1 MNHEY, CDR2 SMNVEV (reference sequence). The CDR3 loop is CASSSGQGALLRPQHF. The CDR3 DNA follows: TGTGCCAGCAGTTCGGGACAGGGGGCTTTGCTTAGGCCCCAGCATTTT.

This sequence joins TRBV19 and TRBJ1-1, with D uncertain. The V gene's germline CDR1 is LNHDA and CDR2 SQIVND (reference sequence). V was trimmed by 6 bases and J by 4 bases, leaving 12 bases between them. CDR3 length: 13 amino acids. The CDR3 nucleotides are TGTGCCAGTAGCCGAGGGTTGGGCACTGAAGCTTTCTTT. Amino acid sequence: CASSRGLGTEAFF.

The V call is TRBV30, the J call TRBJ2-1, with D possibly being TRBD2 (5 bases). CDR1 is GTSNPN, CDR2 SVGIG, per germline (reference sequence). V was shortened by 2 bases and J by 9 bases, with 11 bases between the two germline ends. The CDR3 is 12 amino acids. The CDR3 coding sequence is TGTGCCTGGAGTCCACGAGGAGGTGAGCAGTTCTTC. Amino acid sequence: CAWSPRGGEQFF.

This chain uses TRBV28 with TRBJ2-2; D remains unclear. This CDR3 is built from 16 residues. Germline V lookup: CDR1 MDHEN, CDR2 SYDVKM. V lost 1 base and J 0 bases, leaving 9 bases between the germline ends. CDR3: CASSLSPVSNTGELFF. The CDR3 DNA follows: TGTGCCAGCAGTTTATCTCCGGTCTCGAACACCGGGGAGCTGTTTTTT.

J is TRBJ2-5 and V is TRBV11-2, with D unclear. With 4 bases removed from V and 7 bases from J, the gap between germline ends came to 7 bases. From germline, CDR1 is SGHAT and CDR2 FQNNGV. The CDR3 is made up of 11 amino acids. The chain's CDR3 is CASSSPSTQYF. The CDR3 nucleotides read TGTGCCAGCAGCTCCCCCTCGACCCAGTACTTC.

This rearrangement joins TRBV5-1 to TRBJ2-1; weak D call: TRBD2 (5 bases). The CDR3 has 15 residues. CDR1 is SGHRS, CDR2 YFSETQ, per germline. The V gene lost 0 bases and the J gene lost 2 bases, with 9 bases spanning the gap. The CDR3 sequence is CASSLAGSAYNEQFF. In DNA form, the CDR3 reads TGCGCCAGCAGCTTGGCGGGGTCGGCCTACAATGAGCAGTTCTTC.

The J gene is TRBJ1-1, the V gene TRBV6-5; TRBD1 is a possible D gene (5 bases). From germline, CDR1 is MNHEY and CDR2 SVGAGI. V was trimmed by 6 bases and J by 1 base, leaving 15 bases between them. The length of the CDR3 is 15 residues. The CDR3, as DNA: TGTGCCAGCAGCCCACAGGCCCTTCGGAACACTGAAGCTTTCTTT. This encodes CASSPQALRNTEAFF.

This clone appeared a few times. CDR3 DNA sequence: TGTGCCTGGGCCCAATGGGCGGAAAAACTGTTTTTT. Translating it yields CAWAQWAEKLFF. V is TRBV30 and J is TRBJ1-4; D gene ambiguous. Germline V CDR1 and CDR2: GTSNPN, SVGIG (reference sequence). The V end lost 5 bases, the J end lost 8 bases, and 12 bases lay between the germline ends. The CDR3 loop spans 12 amino acids.

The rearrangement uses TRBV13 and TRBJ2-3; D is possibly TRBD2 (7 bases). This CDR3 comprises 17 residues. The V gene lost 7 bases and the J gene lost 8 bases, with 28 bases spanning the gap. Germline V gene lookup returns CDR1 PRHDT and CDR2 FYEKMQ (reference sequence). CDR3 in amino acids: CASISSGEGPDRGTQYF. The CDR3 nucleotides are TGTGCCAGCATCTCTTCAGGGGAGGGGCCGGACCGGGGTACGCAGTATTTT.

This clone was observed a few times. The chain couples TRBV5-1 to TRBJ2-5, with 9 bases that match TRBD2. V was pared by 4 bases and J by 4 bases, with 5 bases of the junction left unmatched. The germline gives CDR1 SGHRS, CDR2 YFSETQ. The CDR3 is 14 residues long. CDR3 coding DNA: TGCGCCAGCAGCCCTCGGACTAGCGCAGAGACCCAGTACTTC. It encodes CASSPRTSAETQYF. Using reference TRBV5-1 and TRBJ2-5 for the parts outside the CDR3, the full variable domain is KAGVTQTPRYLIKTRGQQVTLSCSPISGHRSVSWYQQTPGQGLQFLFEYFSETQRNKGNFPGRFSGRQFSNSRSEMNVSTLELGDSALYLCASSPRTSAETQYFGPGTRLLVL.

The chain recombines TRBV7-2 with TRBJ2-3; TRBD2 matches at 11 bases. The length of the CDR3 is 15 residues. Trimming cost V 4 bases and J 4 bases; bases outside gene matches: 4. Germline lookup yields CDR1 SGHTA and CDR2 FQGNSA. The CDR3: CASSSIAGGADTQYF. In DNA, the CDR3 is TGTGCCAGCAGCTCTATAGCGGGGGGGGCAGATACGCAGTATTTT.

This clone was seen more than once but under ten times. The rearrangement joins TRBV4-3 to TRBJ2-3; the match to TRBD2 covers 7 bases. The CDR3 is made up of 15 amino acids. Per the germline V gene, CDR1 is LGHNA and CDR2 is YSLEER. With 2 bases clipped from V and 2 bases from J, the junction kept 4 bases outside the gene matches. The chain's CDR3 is CASSQTLATTDTQYF. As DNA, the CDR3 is TGCGCCAGCAGCCAAACACTAGCGACCACAGATACGCAGTATTTT.